This TCR beta chain is from a study of shared clonotypes between healthy human individuals (dated by TCRdb to the early 2020s). Notes on the research overall: The cohort comprised two women and a few men aged 18 to 49 years. For each donor, CD4 naive and CD4 memory were each given three plates, CD8 naive was given two plates, and CD8 memory was given one plate. The study deeply sequenced blood TCR repertoires of roughly five healthy adults to estimate repertoire size and the extent of clonotype sharing between individuals. Different laboratories and diverse techniques were used to prepare libraries and sequence TCR repertoires, to increase sequencing depth and limit assay-specific biases. Leukapheresis yielded between about 0.85 and 9 billion PBMCs per donor.

Healthy HIV-negative adults with no recently reported acute infections or vaccinations were included as donors. All donors were Caucasian adults living in Nashville, Tennessee, USA. CD4+ T cells were enriched by magnetic negative selection; naive cells were then positively selected on CD45RA, and the negative fraction formed the memory subset. After blood collection by leukapheresis, PBMCs were isolated using Ficoll-Histopaque density gradient centrifugation and then cryopreserved in the vapor phase of liquid nitrogen. Analytical flow cytometry was used to check the purity and quantity of each magnetically sorted T cell population. Each sorted fraction had its genomic DNA isolated and then quantified by UV absorbance on a Nanodrop 2000c. Using the deep immunoSEQ assay, multiplex PCR amplified TCR CDR3 regions from genomic DNA. Genomic DNA extracted from each cell subset was distributed evenly over all wells of several immunoSEQ 96-well plates, and each plate served as one replicate. For sorted subsets, each replicate PCR was loaded with around 200 ng genomic DNA, equivalent to 30,000 or so T cell genomes. The purified libraries were quantified using a Qubit 3.0 fluorometer, sized with a Bioanalyzer 2100, and then quantified again using the KAPA Library Quantification kit. A separate single-read 150-cycle Illumina NextSeq 550 flow cell was used to sequence each immunoSEQ 96-well plate. In the paper's pipeline: The immunoSEQ output contained only junctional sequences without quality scores, so filtering could not match that applied to full-length reads. Sequences were annotated with PyIR, a Python wrapper for IgBLAST v1.9, using IMGT germline references to assign V/J genes and CDR3. Reads were filtered out if the reads had weak V/J assignments (E-value above 1e-6), no CDR3, stop codons, out-of-frame junctions, or ambiguous translated residues. V3J clonotypes were defined as sequences sharing an identical inferred V gene, J gene, and CDR3 amino acid sequence. The percentage overlap between two repertoires was calculated by dividing the number of shared unique clonotypes by the size of the smaller repertoire. Richness of each repertoire was evaluated using RTK rarefaction, the Chao1 estimator, and Recon v2.1 estimates of unobserved clonotypes. Generation probabilities for all TCRbeta clonotypes obtained by the gDNA method from a few donors were computed using OLGA. TCRdb stores this immuneACCESS table with in-frame sequences only. Part of the clones is absent; in the studies checked, under half of the shortfall reflects unresolved V genes, and no reason is known for the rest. That table gives V, J and clone size, and the DNA gave D and trimming. This sample has over 1.5 million clones in its table, and approximately 98% of those were observed once. The ten largest clones represent about 0.45% of the sample.

What the work shows at the level of the full study, not this receptor alone: When a handful of donors were compared, the shared fraction of clonotypes was about 5% for naive CD4, around 4% for naive CD8, 2% to 2.5% for memory CD4, and less than 0.5% for memory CD8. Rarefaction of sorted-subset datasets indicated incomplete sequencing despite the large sequencing depth. Pairwise subsampling led to the expectation that sequencing depth would affect the degree of clonotype sharing among donors. Only blood was sampled, and tissue TCR repertoires likely differ from those in blood. Estimated clonotype richness was generally larger for naive than for memory subsets. The genetic and exposure-history diversity represented was limited by the small number of donors. Higher generation probabilities were observed for clonotypes shared by all four sorted-subset donors than for non-shared clonotypes.

Reading the germline V gene gives CDR1 SGHRS and CDR2 YFSETQ. Trimming leaves V shorter by 0 bases and J shorter by 5 bases, with the junction holding 8 bases beyond the gene matches. The CDR3 runs 16 amino acids, cysteine and phenylalanine included. The entry retains the CDR3 DNA only, 48 bases that are in frame from base 1. Worth noting for this clone: The clone's antigen remains unknown. No base-level quality is on record; no much larger clone is a single base apart.

The chain is encoded by TRBV5-1 joined to TRBJ2-5, and 9 junction bases match TRBD1. Sequencing input: naive CD4+ T cells sorted from blood. The sample's cell subset or site label, decoded: CD45RA+ positively selected. The sequence was obtained from a man aged 30 to 39 in good health. The CDR3 is CASSLGGQGFGETQYF. The sequenced DNA: TGCGCCAGCAGCTTGGGGGGACAGGGATTTGGCGAGACCCAGTACTTC.